This T cell receptor (beta chain) stems from a study of early T cells in non-severe SARS-CoV-2 infection. Study-wide background: Sequencing input comprised bulk RNA from unsorted whole blood; chain pairing was not available. Findings of the study overall: The study's VDJdb matching favored anti-spike CD8 responses and missed private and CD4 specificities.

On this clonotype: Its antigen is unknown.

Unique molecular identifiers tagged individual cDNA molecules. Using its own MiXCR run on the 5' RACE reads, TCRdb lists one record per CDR3 protein. Of about 110,000 distinct CDR3 sequences listed, around 12% were seen once; the top ten hold less than 4.5%. Germline CDR1 is DFQATT and CDR2 is SNEGSKA (reference sequence). Trimming took off 5 bases at V and 7 bases at J, with 11 bases between the two ends. CDR3 length: 12 amino acids. The sequence came from an adult who was a healthcare worker with PCR-confirmed SARS-CoV-2 infection or an uninfected control (not recorded which). The sequencing here drew on whole blood, taken at baseline. V usage is TRBV20-1 and J usage is TRBJ1-4, with unresolved D. The CDR3 DNA sequence: TGCAGTGCTGCCGATGTGGGTGAAAAACTGTTTTTT. Translating it yields CSAADVGEKLFF.